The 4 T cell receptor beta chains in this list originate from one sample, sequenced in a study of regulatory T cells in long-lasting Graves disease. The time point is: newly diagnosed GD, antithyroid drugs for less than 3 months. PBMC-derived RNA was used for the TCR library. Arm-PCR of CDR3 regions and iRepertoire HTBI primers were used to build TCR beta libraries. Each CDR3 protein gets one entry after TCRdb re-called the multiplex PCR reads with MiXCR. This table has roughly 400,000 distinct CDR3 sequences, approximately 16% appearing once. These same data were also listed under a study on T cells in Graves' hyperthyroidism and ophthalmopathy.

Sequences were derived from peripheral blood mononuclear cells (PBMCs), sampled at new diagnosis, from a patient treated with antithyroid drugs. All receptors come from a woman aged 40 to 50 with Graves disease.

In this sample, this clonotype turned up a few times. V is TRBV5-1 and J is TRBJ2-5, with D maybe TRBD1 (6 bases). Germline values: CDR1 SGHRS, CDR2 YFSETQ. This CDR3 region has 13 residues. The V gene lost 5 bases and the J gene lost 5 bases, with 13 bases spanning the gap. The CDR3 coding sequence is TGCGCCAGCAGACAGGGTAGTAGGGAGACCCAGTACTTC. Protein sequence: CASRQGSRETQYF.

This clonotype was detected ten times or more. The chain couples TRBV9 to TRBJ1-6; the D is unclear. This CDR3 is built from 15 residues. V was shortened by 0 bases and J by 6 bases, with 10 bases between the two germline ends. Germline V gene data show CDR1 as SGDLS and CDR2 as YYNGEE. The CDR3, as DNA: TGTGCCAGCAGCGTAGAATCCCAGACTAATTCACCCCTCCACTTT. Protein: CASSVESQTNSPLHF. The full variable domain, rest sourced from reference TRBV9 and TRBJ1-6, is DSGVTQTPKHLITATGQRVTLRCSPRSGDLSVYWYQQSLDQGLQFLIQYYNGEERAKGNILERFSAQQFPDLHSELNLSSLELGDSALYFCASSVESQTNSPLHFGNGTRLTVT.

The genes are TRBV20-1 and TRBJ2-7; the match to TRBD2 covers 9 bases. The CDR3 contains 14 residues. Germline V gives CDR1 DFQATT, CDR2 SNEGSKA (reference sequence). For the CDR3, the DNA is TGCAGCCCGGTTCGGCGGGAGGGTTCCTACGAGCAGTACTTC. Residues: CSPVRREGSYEQYF.

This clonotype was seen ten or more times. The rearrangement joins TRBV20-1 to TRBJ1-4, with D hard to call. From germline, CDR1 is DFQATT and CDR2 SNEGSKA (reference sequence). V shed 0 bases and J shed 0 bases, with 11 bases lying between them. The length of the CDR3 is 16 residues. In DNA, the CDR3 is TGCAGTGCTAGAGATATAGGAGGTGCAACTAATGAAAAACTGTTTTTT. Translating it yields CSARDIGGATNEKLFF.